The 22 T cell receptor beta chains below were found in one sample sequenced in a study of cytomegalovirus exposure and HLA in healthy donors. The PCR was carried out with 60 Vbeta primers and 13 Jbeta primers. This table comes from immunoSEQ multiplex PCR, and its TCRdb copy is limited to in-frame clones, with some not included. The repertoire holds around 170,000 clones, with roughly 80% as singletons. The sequenced material came from PBMCs. Receptor source: a man in his forties in good health and CMV-seropositive.

This clone was found a few times. The V call is TRBV6-5, the J call TRBJ2-3, with 8 bases matching TRBD2. Trimming at V came to 4 bases and at J to 3 bases, leaving 9 bases not matched to a gene. Looked up from germline, CDR1 is MNHEY and CDR2 is SVGAGI. This CDR3 spans 16 amino acids. The CDR3 region is CASSLGPAGVTDTQYF. CDR3 nucleotides: TGTGCCAGCAGTTTAGGTCCAGCGGGGGTTACAGATACGCAGTATTTT.

The chain carries TRBV7-2 and TRBJ1-2, with a tentative D call TRBD1 (5 bases). V was cut by 5 bases and J by 0 bases, with 16 bases left in between. The CDR3 is 16 amino acids. The germline V gene has CDR1 SGHTA and CDR2 FQGNSA. The CDR3 bases are TGTGCCAGCAGCGGGGGGGGGTGGGCAACTAACTATGGCTACACCTTC. Its translation is CASSGGGWATNYGYTF.

This chain connects TRBV18 to TRBJ2-3; D not certain. The V gene's germline CDR1 is KGHSH and CDR2 LQKENI. This CDR3 comprises 13 residues. Trimming pared 4 bases from V and 0 bases from J, leaving 5 bases between. The CDR3: CASSRQSTDTQYF. In nucleotides, the CDR3 is TGTGCCAGCTCACGGCAGAGCACAGATACGCAGTATTTT.

The chain combines TRBV6-1 with TRBJ1-2; TRBD1 matches at 9 bases. The CDR3 length is 13 residues. Germline values: CDR1 MNHNS, CDR2 SASEGT. Trimming removed 3 bases from V and 5 bases from J; junction bases left unmatched: 1. CDR3 region: CASSETGGYGYTF. CDR3 DNA: TGTGCCAGCAGTGAGACAGGGGGGTATGGCTACACCTTC.

The chain carries TRBV21-1 and TRBJ1-2; whether TRBD1, the table's D call, matches the DNA was not checked. TRBV21-1 is marked as a pseudogene. The length of the CDR3 is 13 residues. The CDR3 here is CASSNWDSLGYTF. DNA of the CDR3: TGTGCCAGCAGCAACTGGGACAGCCTTGGCTACACCTTC.

The chain employs TRBV7-8 and TRBJ2-1; 7 nucleotides align to TRBD1. This CDR3 has 15 amino acids. With 4 bases clipped from V and 2 bases from J, the junction kept 5 bases outside the gene matches. Germline CDR1 and CDR2: SGHVS and FQNEAQ. CDR3: CASSSVRGTYNEQFF. In nucleotides, the CDR3 is TGTGCCAGCAGCTCGGTCAGGGGGACCTACAATGAGCAGTTCTTC. The whole variable domain, filled in from reference TRBV7-8 and TRBJ2-1, reads GAGVSQSPRYKVAKRGQDVALRCDPISGHVSLFWYQQALGQGPEFLTYFQNEAQLDKSGLPSDRFFAERPEGSVSTLKIQRTQQEDSAVYLCASSSVRGTYNEQFFGPGTRLTVL.

The chain recombines TRBV5-1 with TRBJ2-5; TRBD1 might be the D (6 bases). CDR1 is SGHRS and CDR2 is YFSETQ in the germline V gene. The CDR3 length is 15 residues. Trimming removed 3 bases from V and 5 bases from J, with 17 bases in between. The DNA of the CDR3 is TGCGCCAGCAGCTCCGCGACAGGATCAGGGGAGACCCAGTACTTC. It specifies CASSSATGSGETQYF.

This clone was observed at least ten times. V and J are TRBV5-4 and TRBJ1-2; 7 nucleotides match TRBD1. The CDR3 runs to 13 residues. Losses at the gene ends were 4 bases for V and 7 bases for J; bases not matched to a gene: 7. Germline V gene data show CDR1 as SGHNT and CDR2 as YYREEE (reference sequence). The CDR3 region has the DNA TGTGCCAGCAGCCGCGGACAGGAACCTGGCTACACCTTC. This sequence encodes CASSRGQEPGYTF.

The rearrangement joins TRBV7-8 to TRBJ2-1, with D possibly TRBD1 on 5 matching bases. The V gene lost 4 bases and the J gene lost 12 bases, with 19 bases spanning the gap. This CDR3 has 14 amino acids. Looked up from germline, CDR1 is SGHVS and CDR2 is FQNEAQ. CDR3 region: CASSSQLTEKVQFF. DNA for the CDR3: TGTGCCAGCAGCTCGCAATTGACAGAAAAGGTGCAGTTCTTC. The full variable domain, completed using reference TRBV7-8 and TRBJ2-1, is GAGVSQSPRYKVAKRGQDVALRCDPISGHVSLFWYQQALGQGPEFLTYFQNEAQLDKSGLPSDRFFAERPEGSVSTLKIQRTQQEDSAVYLCASSSQLTEKVQFFGPGTRLTVL.

This clone was detected a few times. This chain connects TRBV7-9 to TRBJ1-4, with unresolved D. The V end lost 3 bases, the J end lost 11 bases, and 7 bases lay between the germline ends. The length of the CDR3 is 11 residues. CDR1 is SEHNR and CDR2 is FQNEAQ in the germline V gene (reference sequence). CDR3 amino acids: CASSFTEKLFF. The CDR3 DNA follows: TGTGCCAGCAGCTTTACCGAGAAACTGTTTTTT.

This clone appeared once. CDR3 protein: CASSASRGLADSYEQYF. The DNA of the CDR3 is TGTGCCAGCAGCGCTTCGAGAGGGTTAGCGGACTCCTACGAGCAGTACTTC. The chain combines TRBV9 with TRBJ2-7; possible D gene TRBD2, 6 bases. V lost 3 bases, J lost 0 bases, and 19 bases lay in between. The CDR3 runs 17 residues. Germline V gene data show CDR1 as SGDLS and CDR2 as YYNGEE.

The genes are TRBV9 and TRBJ1-6; 7 bases line up with TRBD1. CDR3 size: 14 residues. V shed 4 bases and J 7 bases; nucleotides not matched to a gene: 5. CDR1 and CDR2 from the germline V gene are SGDLS and YYNGEE. In nucleotides, the CDR3 is TGTGCCAGCAGCCTCGGGACAGCAAATTCACCCCTCCACTTT. Translated: CASSLGTANSPLHF. Full variable domain (missing parts from reference TRBV9 and TRBJ1-6): DSGVTQTPKHLITATGQRVTLRCSPRSGDLSVYWYQQSLDQGLQFLIQYYNGEERAKGNILERFSAQQFPDLHSELNLSSLELGDSALYFCASSLGTANSPLHFGNGTRLTVT.

The chain carries TRBV7-8 and TRBJ1-3; D is perhaps TRBD1 (5 bases). Trimming stripped 3 bases from V and 1 base from J, with 16 bases between. The length of the CDR3 is 17 residues. Germline CDR1 is SGHVS and CDR2 is FQNEAQ. The CDR3 reads CASSFPDSIPSGNTIYF. The CDR3 DNA sequence: TGTGCCAGCAGCTTCCCCGACAGTATACCTTCTGGAAACACCATATATTTT. Using reference TRBV7-8 and TRBJ1-3 for the parts outside the CDR3, the full variable domain is GAGVSQSPRYKVAKRGQDVALRCDPISGHVSLFWYQQALGQGPEFLTYFQNEAQLDKSGLPSDRFFAERPEGSVSTLKIQRTQQEDSAVYLCASSFPDSIPSGNTIYFGEGSWLTVV.

The rearrangement joins TRBV9 to TRBJ2-3; D unresolved. This CDR3 is 13 amino acids long. Between the trimmed V and J ends, which lost 3 bases and 2 bases, there was a span of 7 bases. Germline assignment: CDR1 SGDLS and CDR2 YYNGEE. For the CDR3, the DNA is TGTGCCAGCAGCGAACTCGACACAGATACGCAGTATTTT. Translating gives CASSELDTDTQYF. Drawing the rest from reference TRBV9 and TRBJ2-3, the complete variable domain is DSGVTQTPKHLITATGQRVTLRCSPRSGDLSVYWYQQSLDQGLQFLIQYYNGEERAKGNILERFSAQQFPDLHSELNLSSLELGDSALYFCASSELDTDTQYFGPGTRLTVL.

The genes are TRBV5-1 and TRBJ2-5; a weak D match, TRBD1 (5 bases). Germline loops: CDR1 SGHRS, CDR2 YFSETQ. With 3 bases removed from V and 1 base from J, the gap between germline ends came to 16 bases. CDR3 length: 16 amino acids. The chain's CDR3 is CASSSIPFDSQETQYF. CDR3 in DNA: TGCGCCAGCAGCTCAATACCTTTCGACAGCCAAGAGACCCAGTACTTC.

This clone was counted only a few times. The V and J genes are TRBV4-3 and TRBJ2-5, with 8 positions matching TRBD2. V gave up 0 bases and J gave up 13 bases; unmatched junction bases: 4. Germline CDR1 is LGHNA and CDR2 is YSLEER. This CDR3 has 12 residues. The CDR3 region has the DNA TGCGCCAGCAGCCAAGATCCCAGCGGGGGGTACTTC. Protein sequence: CASSQDPSGGYF.

The chain couples TRBV6-5 to TRBJ2-7, with 7 bases that match TRBD1. With 5 bases clipped from V and 6 bases from J, the junction kept 10 bases outside the gene matches. Germline-derived CDR1 and CDR2 are MNHEY and SVGAGI. The CDR3 length is 14 residues. The CDR3 is CASSIQLGGSEQYF. The CDR3 nucleotides are TGTGCCAGCAGTATCCAGCTAGGGGGCTCCGAGCAGTACTTC.

The rearrangement joins TRBV4-3 to TRBJ2-1; 14 bases are a match to TRBD2. The length of the CDR3 is 15 residues. The trim removed 3 bases at V and 8 bases at J, leaving 3 bases unmatched. Germline-derived CDR1 and CDR2 are LGHNA and YSLEER. The CDR3 sequence is CASSQTSGGAYEQFF. The CDR3 coding sequence is TGCGCCAGCAGCCAGACTAGCGGGGGGGCCTATGAGCAGTTCTTC.

In nucleotides, the CDR3 is TGTGCCAGTAGTAGGACAGGGTCGAACTATGGCTACACCTTC. This gives the protein CASSRTGSNYGYTF. The J gene is TRBJ1-2, the V gene TRBV19; 8 bases are shared with TRBD1. V lost 4 bases and J lost 2; bases outside the gene matches: 3. This CDR3 is 14 amino acids long. Germline values: CDR1 LNHDA, CDR2 SQIVND (reference sequence).

V gene TRBV10-1 combines with J gene TRBJ2-3, with a tentative D call TRBD1 (6 bases). Per germline, CDR1 WNHNN and CDR2 SYGVQD (reference sequence). The length of the CDR3 is 15 residues. V shed 3 bases and J shed 3 bases, with 13 bases lying between them. The chain's CDR3 is CASSDRGGWTDTQYF. The CDR3 DNA sequence: TGCGCCAGCAGTGACAGGGGCGGTTGGACAGATACGCAGTATTTT.

The V call is TRBV5-6, the J call TRBJ2-3; 8 bases fit TRBD1. The germline CDR1 and CDR2 sequences are SGHDT and YYEEEE. V lost 4 bases and J lost 6; bases outside the gene matches: 10. This CDR3 is 15 amino acids long. The CDR3 bases are TGTGCCAGCAGCCCGACAGGGGAGTCCTGGGATACGCAGTATTTT. Translating gives CASSPTGESWDTQYF.

V usage is TRBV9 and J usage is TRBJ2-1; 7 bases are a match to TRBD1. CDR1 and CDR2 from the germline V gene are SGDLS and YYNGEE. Trimming at V came to 4 bases and at J to 8 bases, leaving 12 bases not matched to a gene. The CDR3 length is 15 residues. CDR3 sequence reads: CASSPGTARVDEQFF. The CDR3 coding sequence is TGTGCCAGCAGCCCTGGGACAGCGCGAGTTGATGAGCAGTTCTTC.